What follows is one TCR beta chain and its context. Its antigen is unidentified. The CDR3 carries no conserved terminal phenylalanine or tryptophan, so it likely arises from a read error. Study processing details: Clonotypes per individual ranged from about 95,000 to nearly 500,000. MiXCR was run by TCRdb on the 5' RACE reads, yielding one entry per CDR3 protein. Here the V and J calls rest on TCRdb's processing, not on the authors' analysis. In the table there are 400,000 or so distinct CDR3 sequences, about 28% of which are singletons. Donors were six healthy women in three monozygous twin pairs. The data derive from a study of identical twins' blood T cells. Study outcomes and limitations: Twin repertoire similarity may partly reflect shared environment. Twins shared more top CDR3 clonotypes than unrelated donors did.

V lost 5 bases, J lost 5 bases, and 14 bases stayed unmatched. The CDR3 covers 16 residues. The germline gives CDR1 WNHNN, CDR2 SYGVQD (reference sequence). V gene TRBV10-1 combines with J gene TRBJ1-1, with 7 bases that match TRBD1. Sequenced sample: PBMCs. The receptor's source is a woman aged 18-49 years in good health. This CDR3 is CASSPRGTVKWTEAFS. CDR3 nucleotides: TGCGCCAGCAGTCCCAGGGGGACCGTAAAGTGGACTGAAGCTTTCTCT.